This T cell receptor beta chain was retrieved from a study of T-cell memory formation after mild COVID-19. TCRdb called the 5' RACE reads again in MiXCR, with one record for every CDR3 protein. The sample records around 260,000 distinct CDR3 sequences, roughly 15% being singletons. The ends lost 3 bases at V and 7 bases at J; junction bases unmatched: 10. The CDR3 is 15 amino acids. CDR1 is DFQATT, CDR2 SNEGSKA, per germline (reference sequence). This clonotype was picked up many times. The V and J genes are TRBV20-1 and TRBJ2-5, with TRBD2 identical over 11 bases. Sequencing was done on a sample of PBMCs or a T cell subset sorted from them (not recorded which). The receptor's source is a man in his late teens or twenties who had mild COVID-19 (a few samples of this study predate the infection). Cell type and time point are not known. CDR3 amino acids: CSASPSSGGPSTQYF. CDR3 DNA: TGCAGTGCTAGCCCTTCTAGCGGGGGGCCATCGACCCAGTACTTC.